This T cell receptor beta chain came from a study of blood T cell repertoires in COVID-19. Study overall: T cells, B-cell-depleted T cells, or PBMCs provided the cDNA or gDNA that served as material.

This clone has a handful of counts. Other DNA sequences in this specimen translate into the identical CDR3. Germline V gives CDR1 DFQATT, CDR2 SNEGSKA (reference sequence). The V and J ends lost 3 bases and 0 bases respectively, with 4 bases between them. This CDR3 is 12 amino acids long. In the original workflow: Reference gene primer amplification gave nucleated cell count estimates. This table comes from immunoSEQ multiplex PCR, and its TCRdb copy is limited to in-frame clones, with some not included. That table gives V, J and clone size, and the DNA gave D and trimming. The table shows about 180,000 clones, with roughly 86% occurring only once.

The clonotype comes from a woman in her forties or fifties with acute or convalescent COVID-19. Sequencing was carried out using peripheral blood. The chain recombines TRBV20-1 with TRBJ2-3; D ambiguous. CDR3 coding DNA: TGCAGTGCTAGTACTAGCACAGATACGCAGTATTTT. Protein sequence: CSASTSTDTQYF.